This passage covers 23 T cell receptor beta chains from one sample sequenced in a study of T cells in Graves' hyperthyroidism and ophthalmopathy. From RNA transcripts, TCR beta CDR3 regions were amplified. Carried out on the TCR CDR3, a first-round RT-PCR used the HTBI primer set. MiXCR, run by TCRdb on the multiplex PCR reads, gives a single entry per CDR3 protein. The sample records roughly 420,000 distinct CDR3 sequences, roughly 13% being singletons. Sequenced: blood. These receptors were taken from a woman under 30 with Graves' hyperthyroidism.

In this sample, this clonotype turned up a few times. The CDR3, as DNA: TGTGCCAGCAGCTTGCTCGGGAGGTTCAGCAATGAGCAGTTCTTC. Protein sequence: CASSLLGRFSNEQFF. The rearrangement links TRBV7-2 to TRBJ2-1; TRBD2 agrees at 7 bases. CDR3 length equals 15 residues. Germline loops: CDR1 SGHTA, CDR2 FQGNSA. After removal of 3 bases from V and 6 bases from J, the junction contained 8 bases not matched to a gene.

This clonotype was recorded many times. The V and J genes are TRBV30 and TRBJ1-1; D gene ambiguous. The CDR3 is made up of 12 amino acids. V was clipped by 6 bases and J by 11 bases, with 19 bases between them. The germline V gene has CDR1 GTSNPN and CDR2 SVGIG (reference sequence). CDR3 sequence (DNA): TGTGCCTGCCGAACCAGGCCGGGAGATGCTTTCTTT. Protein: CACRTRPGDAFF.

This chain links TRBV6-1 with TRBJ2-2; perhaps TRBD1 as D (5 bases). Deletions cut 5 bases from V and 4 bases from J, with 14 bases between. The CDR3 consists of 15 residues. CDR1 is MNHNS, CDR2 SASEGT, per germline. Here the CDR3 DNA reads TGTGCCAGCAGTCAACTTTCGACAGCCACCGGGGAGCTGTTTTTT. Its translation is CASSQLSTATGELFF.

Only a few counts were recorded for this clonotype. The rearrangement uses TRBV9 and TRBJ2-3, with 11 bases matching TRBD2. J was trimmed by 3 bases and V by 0 bases; bases with no gene match: 0. This CDR3 has 15 amino acids. Germline V gene sequence: CDR1 SGDLS, CDR2 YYNGEE. The CDR3 coding sequence is TGTGCCAGCAGCGTAGGGACTAGCGGGACAGATACGCAGTATTTT. Translating gives CASSVGTSGTDTQYF.

This clonotype was detected a few times. The V gene is TRBV4-3, the J gene TRBJ1-2; possible D gene TRBD1, 6 bases. In germline, CDR1 is LGHNA, CDR2 YSLEER. V was trimmed by 0 bases and J by 6 bases, leaving 14 bases between them. The CDR3 consists of 15 residues. The CDR3 region has the DNA TGCGCCAGCAGCCAAGATCGCGGGGGGGCGCATGGCTACACCTTC. Translation gives CASSQDRGGAHGYTF.

The rearrangement links TRBV28 to TRBJ2-1; weak D call: TRBD1 (7 bases). This CDR3 is 17 amino acids long. V was clipped by 5 bases and J by 2 bases, with 19 bases between them. The V gene's germline CDR1 is MDHEN and CDR2 SYDVKM. CDR3 nucleotides: TGTGCCAGCAGTCCCGGTCCGGGGGACAGCACCTACAATGAGCAGTTCTTC. Its translation: CASSPGPGDSTYNEQFF.

This clonotype was counted only a few times. The rearrangement joins TRBV4-2 to TRBJ1-1, with a tentative D call TRBD1 (6 bases). This CDR3 comprises 14 residues. Trimming stripped 4 bases from V and 2 bases from J, with 11 bases between. Per the germline V gene, CDR1 is LGHNA and CDR2 is YNFKEQ. Here the CDR3 DNA reads TGTGCCAGCAGCCCACAACAGGGTAACACTGAAGCTTTCTTT. Translation: CASSPQQGNTEAFF.

This clonotype was seen ten or more times. Here the CDR3 reads CATSRDFPSGGNEQFF. CDR3 DNA sequence: TGTGCCACCAGCAGAGATTTCCCCAGCGGCGGCAATGAGCAGTTCTTC. The rearrangement uses TRBV15 and TRBJ2-1; weak D call: TRBD2 (5 bases). Germline CDR1 reads LNHNV; CDR2 reads YYDKDF (reference sequence). The CDR3 extends over 16 amino acids. Trimming pared 0 bases from V and 6 bases from J, leaving 15 bases between. Supplemented by reference TRBV15 and TRBJ2-1, the full variable domain reads DAMVIQNPRYQVTQFGKPVTLSCSQTLNHNVMYWYQQKSSQAPKLLFHYYDKDFNNEADTPDNFQSRRPNTSFCFLDIRSPGLGDTAMYLCATSRDFPSGGNEQFFGPGTRLTVL.

In this sample, this clonotype turned up many times. This sequence joins TRBV30 and TRBJ2-5, with TRBD2 identical over 12 bases. Trimming took 2 bases from V and 3 from J; bases not matched to a gene: 1. The CDR3 length is 14 residues. The V gene's germline CDR1 is GTSNPN and CDR2 SVGIG (reference sequence). CDR3 sequence reads: CAWSWTSGKETQYF. As DNA, the CDR3 is TGTGCCTGGAGTTGGACTAGCGGGAAAGAGACCCAGTACTTC.

This clonotype appeared many times. V usage is TRBV20-1 and J usage is TRBJ2-3; D gene unclear. V lost 3 bases and J lost 5, with 15 bases in between. The CDR3 contains 14 residues. In germline, CDR1 is DFQATT, CDR2 SNEGSKA (reference sequence). CDR3 bases: TGCAGTGCTAGTCCATCCTTAACGGGAGATACGCAGTATTTT. Its translation: CSASPSLTGDTQYF.

This clonotype was observed at least ten times. V gene TRBV30 combines with J gene TRBJ1-4; no clear D gene. Trimming removed 0 bases from V and 8 bases from J, with 13 bases in between. The CDR3 runs 14 residues. CDR1 GTSNPN and CDR2 SVGIG come from the germline V gene (reference sequence). The DNA for the CDR3 is TGTGCCTGGAGTGTTGTGGGGTCAGTCGAAAAACTGTTTTTT. Its protein is CAWSVVGSVEKLFF.

In this sample, this clonotype turned up a few times. The chain recombines TRBV3-1 with TRBJ1-6; tentatively, D is TRBD1 (6 bases). V gave up 1 base and J gave up 8 bases, with 9 bases separating them. The CDR3 is 14 residues long. The germline V gene encodes CDR1 LGHDT and CDR2 YNNKEL (reference sequence). CDR3 nucleotides: TGTGCCAGCAGCCAAGTGGGGGCGGATTCACCCCTCCACTTT. It yields the protein CASSQVGADSPLHF.

The table lists this clonotype with many counts. V and J are TRBV5-1 and TRBJ2-5; TRBD2 matches at 9 bases. The J segment lost 5 bases and the V segment lost 0 bases, leaving 11 bases of the junction unmatched. Germline assignment: CDR1 SGHRS and CDR2 YFSETQ. The CDR3 covers 17 residues. CDR3 sequence reads: CASSLAAGGGPRETQYF. The CDR3, as DNA: TGCGCCAGCAGCTTGGCAGCGGGAGGCGGACCAAGGGAGACCCAGTACTTC. Full variable domain (remainder filled in from reference TRBV5-1 and TRBJ2-5): KAGVTQTPRYLIKTRGQQVTLSCSPISGHRSVSWYQQTPGQGLQFLFEYFSETQRNKGNFPGRFSGRQFSNSRSEMNVSTLELGDSALYLCASSLAAGGGPRETQYFGPGTRLLVL.

The rearrangement joins TRBV7-2 to TRBJ1-3, with D hard to call. V was clipped by 1 base and J by 2 bases, with 9 bases between them. The CDR3 has 15 amino acids. Germline loops: CDR1 SGHTA, CDR2 FQGNSA. CDR3 amino acids: CASSLVPGPGNTIYF. The CDR3 coding sequence is TGTGCCAGCAGCTTAGTCCCTGGGCCTGGAAACACCATATATTTT.

The rearrangement uses TRBV7-9 and TRBJ2-3; D possibly uses TRBD1 or TRBD2 (5 bases each). The CDR3 covers 14 residues. Germline V gene data show CDR1 as SEHNR and CDR2 as FQNEAQ (reference sequence). V gave up 0 bases and J gave up 4 bases, with 8 bases separating them. The CDR3 DNA sequence: TGTGCCAGCAGCTTAGCGGGACGTCCAGATACGCAGTATTTT. This gives the protein CASSLAGRPDTQYF.

This clonotype was found many times. The chain uses TRBV11-2 and TRBJ2-7; D remains unclear. V lost 0 bases and J lost 4, with 7 bases in between. This CDR3 region has 13 residues. Germline V gene data show CDR1 as SGHAT and CDR2 as FQNNGV. The chain's CDR3 is CASSLDNPYEQYF. In DNA, the CDR3 is TGTGCCAGCAGCTTAGATAACCCTTACGAGCAGTACTTC.

This clonotype was observed many times. This rearrangement joins TRBV10-2 to TRBJ1-4; D perhaps matches TRBD1 (6 bases). This CDR3 region has 14 residues. V was clipped by 3 bases and J by 7 bases, with 12 bases between them. Looked up from germline, CDR1 is WSHSY and CDR2 is SAAADI. The CDR3 loop reads CASSDIVTGEKLFF. Here the CDR3 DNA reads TGCGCCAGCAGTGATATCGTGACAGGTGAAAAACTGTTTTTT.

This clonotype was recorded at least ten times. The rearrangement uses TRBV5-5 and TRBJ2-2, with D tentatively TRBD2 (5 bases). The V end lost 1 base, the J end lost 1 base, and 14 bases lay between the germline ends. Germline V lookup: CDR1 SGHKS, CDR2 YYEKEE (reference sequence). CDR3 length equals 17 residues. The CDR3 DNA reads as TGTGCCAGCAGCTTGTCTCCGGGATGGAAGAACACCGGGGAGCTGTTTTTT. As protein: CASSLSPGWKNTGELFF.

This clonotype was picked up many times. The CDR3 DNA follows: TGTGCCAGTAGTATGTTTGGGGATCAGCCCCAGCATTTT. It specifies CASSMFGDQPQHF. This chain joins TRBV19 and TRBJ1-5; D remains ambiguous. Germline CDR1 LNHDA, CDR2 SQIVND (reference sequence). The CDR3 extends over 13 amino acids. Trimming shortened V by 3 bases and J by 5 bases, and 8 bases separated the two germline ends.

The chain uses TRBV4-1 and TRBJ2-7; 10 bases match TRBD2. The trim removed 1 base at V and 6 bases at J, leaving 6 bases unmatched. CDR1 is MGHRA and CDR2 is YSYEKL in the germline V gene. The CDR3 sequence is 15 residues long. CDR3 loop: CASSQAGLAGAEQYF. CDR3 DNA sequence: TGCGCCAGCAGCCAAGCGGGTCTAGCGGGAGCCGAGCAGTACTTC.

The V call is TRBV20-1, the J call TRBJ2-1; 12 bases match TRBD2. Unmatched junction bases numbered 17, after V lost 5 bases and J lost 6 bases. Germline V gene data show CDR1 as DFQATT and CDR2 as SNEGSKA (reference sequence). The CDR3 consists of 18 residues. In DNA, the CDR3 is TGCAGTGCTCCCCAACCCACTAGCGGGAGGCATATCCCCAATGAGCAGTTCTTC. It yields the protein CSAPQPTSGRHIPNEQFF.

In this sample, this clonotype turned up many times. This rearrangement joins TRBV6-6 to TRBJ2-7; TRBD2 agrees at 13 bases. CDR1 and CDR2 from the germline V gene are MNHNY and SVGAGI (reference sequence). The V and J ends lost 2 bases and 4 bases, in that order; junction bases with no gene match: 5. The CDR3 is 16 residues long. In DNA form, the CDR3 reads TGTGCCAGCAGTTACCGGACTAGCGGGAGCAATTACGAGCAGTACTTC. As protein: CASSYRTSGSNYEQYF.

This clonotype was observed at least ten times. This chain connects TRBV12-3 or TRBV12-4 to TRBJ2-1; 10 positions match TRBD2. V was clipped by 2 bases and J by 11 bases; unmatched bases: 6. The length of the CDR3 is 14 residues. The CDR3 loop reads CASSLISGRGKQFF. The CDR3 DNA reads TGTGCCAGCAGTTTAATCAGCGGGAGGGGAAAGCAGTTCTTC.